These T cell receptor beta chains were read from a single sample in a study of blood T cell repertoires in COVID-19. Some clones are missing from TCRdb's copy, which holds only in-frame ones; the method was immunoSEQ multiplex PCR. This sample has fewer than 500,000 clones; roughly 90% occur once, and the top ten carry 4.3%. The sample comprised peripheral blood. The source of these receptors is a woman in her twenties or thirties with acute or convalescent COVID-19. The CDR3 runs from the conserved cysteine through the conserved F or W. D genes are given only for firm matches. Size is omitted from some rows. Given values are once, few, many or a class for expanded clones.

d_call: TRBD2
j_call: TRBJ2-1
v_call: TRBV4-1
clone_size: NA
cdr3_nt: TGCGCCAGCAGCCCGACCCTAGCGGGGGATCTAGGGCAGTTCTTC
cdr3_aa: CASSPTLAGDLGQFF

d_call: TRBD1
j_call: TRBJ1-2
v_call: TRBV7-6
clone_size: NA
cdr3_nt: TGTGCCAGCAGCTTCCAAACAGGGGAGGCTGGCTACACCTTC
cdr3_aa: CASSFQTGEAGYTF

d_call: TRBD2
j_call: TRBJ2-1
v_call: TRBV10-2
clone_size: NA
cdr3_nt: TGCGCCAGCAGTGATAGCGGGGGCATCAATGAGCAGTTCTTC
cdr3_aa: CASSDSGGINEQFF

d_call: NA
j_call: TRBJ1-4
v_call: TRBV6-5
clone_size: NA
cdr3_nt: TGTGCCAGCAGAGTAAAGGACACCTCCGCGGAAAAACTGTTTTTT
cdr3_aa: CASRVKDTSAEKLFF

d_call: TRBD1
j_call: TRBJ2-5
v_call: TRBV5-6
clone_size: NA
cdr3_nt: TGTGCCAGCAGCTGGGACAGGGTCGGGGAGACCCAGTACTTC
cdr3_aa: CASSWDRVGETQYF

d_call: TRBD1
j_call: TRBJ1-6
v_call: TRBV4-1
clone_size: NA
cdr3_nt: TGCGCCAGCAGCCAAGGACCCGGGACAGGGACTAAAGCCTCACCCCTCCACTTT
cdr3_aa: CASSQGPGTGTKASPLHF

d_call: NA
j_call: TRBJ2-5
v_call: TRBV7-9
clone_size: NA
cdr3_nt: TGTGCCAGCAGCTTAGCGCAGGGTGTAAGAGAGACCCAGTACTTC
cdr3_aa: CASSLAQGVRETQYF

d_call: NA
j_call: TRBJ1-1
v_call: TRBV5-4
clone_size: NA
cdr3_nt: TGTGCCAGCAGCCCCGGGGTGTCAGTGAACACTGAAGCTTTCTTT
cdr3_aa: CASSPGVSVNTEAFF

d_call: NA
j_call: TRBJ1-2
v_call: TRBV6-2/TRBV6-3
clone_size: NA
cdr3_nt: TGTGCCAGCAGTTACGACTTGTATGGCTACACCTTC
cdr3_aa: CASSYDLYGYTF

d_call: TRBD1
j_call: TRBJ2-7
v_call: TRBV29-1
clone_size: NA
cdr3_nt: TGCAGCGTTGAAGCTCTTGGGGACAGAGCCTACGAGCAGTACTTC
cdr3_aa: CSVEALGDRAYEQYF

d_call: TRBD2
j_call: TRBJ2-3
v_call: TRBV15
clone_size: NA
cdr3_nt: TGTGCCACCAGCAGAGGAAAACTAGCGGGGGCATCCACAGATACGCAGTATTTT
cdr3_aa: CATSRGKLAGASTDTQYF

d_call: NA
j_call: TRBJ1-1
v_call: TRBV19
clone_size: NA
cdr3_nt: TGTGCCAGTAGAGGGACTGCAGACCGGGGTTCGGCTTTCTTT
cdr3_aa: CASRGTADRGSAFF

d_call: TRBD1
j_call: TRBJ1-1
v_call: TRBV27
clone_size: few
cdr3_nt: TGTGCCAGCAGTCCTCGGACAGGGAACACTGAAGCTTTCTTT
cdr3_aa: CASSPRTGNTEAFF

d_call: NA
j_call: TRBJ1-2
v_call: TRBV9
clone_size: once
cdr3_nt: TGTGCCAGCAGCGGCCCGCGGACTGGCTATGGCTACACCTTC
cdr3_aa: CASSGPRTGYGYTF

d_call: NA
j_call: TRBJ2-7
v_call: TRBV29-1
clone_size: NA
cdr3_nt: TGCAGCGTTAAATTCAGCTCCTACGAGCAGTACTTC
cdr3_aa: CSVKFSSYEQYF

d_call: NA
j_call: TRBJ2-5
v_call: TRBV6-1
clone_size: NA
cdr3_nt: TGTGCCAGCAGTGACCCGGGAGGGGGCAGTGGGACCCAGTACTTC
cdr3_aa: CASSDPGGGSGTQYF

d_call: NA
j_call: TRBJ1-1
v_call: TRBV28
clone_size: NA
cdr3_nt: TGTGCCAGCAGCGTAGGGGCGGCCGCCGCCACTGAAGCTTTCTTT
cdr3_aa: CASSVGAAAATEAFF

d_call: NA
j_call: TRBJ2-2
v_call: TRBV3-1/TRBV3-2
clone_size: once
cdr3_nt: TGTGCCAGCAGACCTCTAGCCGGGGAGCTGTTTTTT
cdr3_aa: CASRPLAGELFF

d_call: NA
j_call: TRBJ2-2
v_call: TRBV7-2
clone_size: NA
cdr3_nt: TGTGCCAGCAGCTTCGGATCTCTAGCCGGGGAGCTGTTTTTT
cdr3_aa: CASSFGSLAGELFF

d_call: TRBD1
j_call: TRBJ1-4
v_call: TRBV27
clone_size: NA
cdr3_nt: TGTGCCAGCAGTCAATCCCCACTCTACCACAGGGGAGTTTGGGAAAAACTGTTTTTT
cdr3_aa: CASSQSPLYHRGVWEKLFF

d_call: NA
j_call: TRBJ1-3
v_call: TRBV6-1
clone_size: few
cdr3_nt: TGTGCCAGCAGTGAAGCGCTCCAGGGGATGTGGATGATGGGTGGGAGAAACACCATATATTTT
cdr3_aa: CASSEALQGMWMMGGRNTIYF

d_call: TRBD2
j_call: TRBJ2-1
v_call: TRBV11-3
clone_size: NA
cdr3_nt: TGTGCCAGCAGCCTTAGCGGGGGATATAATGAGCAGTTCTTC
cdr3_aa: CASSLSGGYNEQFF

d_call: NA
j_call: TRBJ2-6
v_call: TRBV6-5
clone_size: NA
cdr3_nt: TGTGCCAGCAGTTACTTCAGCGGTAGGGCCAACGTCCTGACTTTC
cdr3_aa: CASSYFSGRANVLTF

d_call: TRBD2
j_call: TRBJ2-3
v_call: TRBV9
clone_size: NA
cdr3_nt: TGTGCCAGCAGCGTAGGGACTAGCGGGGCAGATACGCAGTATTTT
cdr3_aa: CASSVGTSGADTQYF

d_call: TRBD2
j_call: TRBJ2-7
v_call: TRBV11-2
clone_size: once
cdr3_nt: TGTGCCAGCAGCTTAGGGGGAGGGAGGTACGAGCAGTACTTC
cdr3_aa: CASSLGGGRYEQYF

d_call: NA
j_call: TRBJ2-1
v_call: TRBV29-1
clone_size: once
cdr3_nt: TGCAGCGTAATCCCCGGTGTGAGCTCCTACAATGAGCAGTTCTTC
cdr3_aa: CSVIPGVSSYNEQFF

d_call: NA
j_call: TRBJ2-2
v_call: TRBV24-1
clone_size: NA
cdr3_nt: TGTGCCACCAGTGATCCGCAGGCTGGCACCGGGGAGCTGTTTTTT
cdr3_aa: CATSDPQAGTGELFF

d_call: TRBD1
j_call: TRBJ1-1
v_call: TRBV2
clone_size: once
cdr3_nt: TGTGCCAGCAGCCCAGGGGACAGGAACACTGAAGCTTTCTTT
cdr3_aa: CASSPGDRNTEAFF

d_call: NA
j_call: TRBJ2-5
v_call: TRBV19
clone_size: NA
cdr3_nt: TGTGCCAGTAGTCGGGCAGGGGAAGAGACCCAGTACTTC
cdr3_aa: CASSRAGEETQYF

d_call: TRBD2
j_call: TRBJ2-5
v_call: TRBV2
clone_size: NA
cdr3_nt: TGTGCCAGCAGTCGACTAGCGGAACGGTTGGAGACCCAGTACTTC
cdr3_aa: CASSRLAERLETQYF

d_call: TRBD1
j_call: TRBJ1-1
v_call: TRBV27
clone_size: few
cdr3_nt: TGTGCCAGCAGTAGACAGGGGGCGAACACTGAAGCTTTCTTT
cdr3_aa: CASSRQGANTEAFF

d_call: NA
j_call: TRBJ2-7
v_call: TRBV6-5
clone_size: NA
cdr3_nt: TGTGCCAGCAGTTTACCGGACAGATTCTACGAGCAGTACTTC
cdr3_aa: CASSLPDRFYEQYF

d_call: NA
j_call: TRBJ2-2
v_call: TRBV7-2
clone_size: NA
cdr3_nt: TGTGCCAGCAGCTTACCAACCGGGACAAACACCGGGGAGCTGTTTTTT
cdr3_aa: CASSLPTGTNTGELFF

d_call: TRBD1
j_call: TRBJ2-6
v_call: TRBV9
clone_size: NA
cdr3_nt: TGTGCCAGCAGCGCCTATGACAGGGCAGGGGCCAACGTCCTGACTTTC
cdr3_aa: CASSAYDRAGANVLTF

d_call: NA
j_call: TRBJ1-1
v_call: TRBV6-1
clone_size: few
cdr3_nt: TGTGCCAGCAGTGAACTTGAGGGTGCTACTGAAGCTTTCTTT
cdr3_aa: CASSELEGATEAFF

d_call: NA
j_call: TRBJ2-3
v_call: TRBV27
clone_size: NA
cdr3_nt: TGTGCCAGCAGAACCGGTATAGATACGCAGTATTTT
cdr3_aa: CASRTGIDTQYF